This T cell receptor (beta chain) came from a study of blood T cell repertoires in COVID-19. At the level of the study: The origin of the acute and convalescent COVID-19 samples was the United States, Italy and Spain. T cells, B-cell-depleted T cells, or PBMCs provided the cDNA or gDNA that served as material.

In the source study's methods: Researchers report that nucleated cell counts were estimated from reference gene primer amplification. Sequencing was performed with immunoSEQ multiplex PCR; in TCRdb, only in-frame clones are kept and a portion is missing. V, J and clone size are those of that table, while D and trimming were read from the DNA. This table holds around 3,100 clones, 85% to 90% found once. This CDR3 contains 14 residues. Germline trimming cut 7 bases from V and 7 bases from J; bases unmatched to any gene: 9. Germline CDR1 reads SNHLY; CDR2 reads FYNNEI. V usage is TRBV2 and J usage is TRBJ1-5; 8 bases agree with TRBD1. This receptor was identified in a human donor with active COVID-19. The donor label of this sample is uncertain. Sequencing used peripheral blood. CDR3 amino acids: CASNGGQGDQPQHF. The DNA for the CDR3 is TGTGCCAGCAACGGCGGACAGGGTGACCAGCCCCAGCATTTT.